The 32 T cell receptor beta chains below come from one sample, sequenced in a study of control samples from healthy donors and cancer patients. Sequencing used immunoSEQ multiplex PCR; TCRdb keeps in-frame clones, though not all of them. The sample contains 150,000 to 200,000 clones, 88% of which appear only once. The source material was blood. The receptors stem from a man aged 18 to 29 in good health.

This CDR3 is CASSSDRVNEQFF. The CDR3, as DNA: TGTGCCAGCAGCTCCGACAGGGTCAATGAGCAGTTCTTC. The rearrangement uses TRBV7-2 and TRBJ2-1, with 7 bases matching TRBD1. After removal of 4 bases from V and 6 bases from J, the junction contained 3 bases not matched to a gene. Germline-derived CDR1 and CDR2 are SGHTA and FQGNSA. This CDR3 is built from 13 residues.

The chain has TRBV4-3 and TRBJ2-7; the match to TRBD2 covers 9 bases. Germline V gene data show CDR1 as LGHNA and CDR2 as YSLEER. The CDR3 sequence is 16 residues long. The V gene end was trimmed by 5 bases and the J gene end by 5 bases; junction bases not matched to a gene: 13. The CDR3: CASSREAGGGADEQYF. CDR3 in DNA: TGCGCCAGCAGCAGAGAAGCTGGCGGGGGGGCTGACGAGCAGTACTTC.

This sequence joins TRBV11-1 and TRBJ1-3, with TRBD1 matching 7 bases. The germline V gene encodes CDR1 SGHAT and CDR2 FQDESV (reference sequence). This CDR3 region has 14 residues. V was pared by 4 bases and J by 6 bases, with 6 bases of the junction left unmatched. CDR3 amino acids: CASSYDRAENTIYF. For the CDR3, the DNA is TGTGCCAGCAGCTACGACAGGGCAGAAAACACCATATATTTT.

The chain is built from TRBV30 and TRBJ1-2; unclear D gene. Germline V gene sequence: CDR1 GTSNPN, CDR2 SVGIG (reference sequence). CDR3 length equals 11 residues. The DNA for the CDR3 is TGTGCGAGAAGGAGGCGCTATGGCTACACCTTC. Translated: CARRRRYGYTF.

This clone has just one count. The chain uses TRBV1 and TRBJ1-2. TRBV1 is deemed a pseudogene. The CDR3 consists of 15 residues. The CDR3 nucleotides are TGCACCAGCAGCCAAGTAGCGGCGCGGATCTATGGCTACACCTTC. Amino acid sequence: CTSSQVAARIYGYTF.

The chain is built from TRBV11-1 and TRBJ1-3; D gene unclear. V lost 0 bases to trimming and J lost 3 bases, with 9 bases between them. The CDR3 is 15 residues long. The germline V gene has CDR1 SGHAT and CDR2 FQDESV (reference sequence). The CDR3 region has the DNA TGTGCCAGCAGCTTAGCTAGGCCGGATGGAAACACCATATATTTT. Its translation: CASSLARPDGNTIYF. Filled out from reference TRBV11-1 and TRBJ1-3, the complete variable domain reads EAEVAQSPRYKITEKSQAVAFWCDPISGHATLYWYRQILGQGPELLVQFQDESVVDDSQLPKDRFSAERLKGVDSTLKIQPAELGDSAMYLCASSLARPDGNTIYFGEGSWLTVV.

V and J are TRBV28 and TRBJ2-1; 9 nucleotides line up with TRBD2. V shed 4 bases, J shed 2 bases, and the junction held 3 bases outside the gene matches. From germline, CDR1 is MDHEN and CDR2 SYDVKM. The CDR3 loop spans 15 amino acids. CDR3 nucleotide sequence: TGTGCCAGCAGTTGGACTAGCGTCGCCTACAATGAGCAGTTCTTC. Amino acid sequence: CASSWTSVAYNEQFF.

The CDR3 region has the DNA TGTGCCAGCAGCCCACAGGGGGTTCACGAGCAGTACTTC. Translation: CASSPQGVHEQYF. The rearrangement links TRBV5-6 to TRBJ2-7, with 8 positions matching TRBD1. CDR1 and CDR2 (germline): SGHDT, YYEEEE. Unmatched junction bases numbered 5, after V lost 4 bases and J lost 5 bases. This CDR3 contains 13 residues.

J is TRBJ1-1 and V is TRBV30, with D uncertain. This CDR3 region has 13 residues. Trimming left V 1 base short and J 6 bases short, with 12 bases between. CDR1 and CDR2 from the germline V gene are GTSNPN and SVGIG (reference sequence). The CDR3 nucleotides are TGTGCCTGGAGTGCCTCGGGAGAATCTGAAGCTTTCTTT. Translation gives CAWSASGESEAFF. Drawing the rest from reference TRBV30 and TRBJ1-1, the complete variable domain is SQTIHQWPATLVQPVGSPLSLECTVEGTSNPNLYWYRQAAGRGLQLLFYSVGIGQISSEVPQNLSASRPQDRQFILSSKKLLLSDSGFYLCAWSASGESEAFFGQGTRLTVV.

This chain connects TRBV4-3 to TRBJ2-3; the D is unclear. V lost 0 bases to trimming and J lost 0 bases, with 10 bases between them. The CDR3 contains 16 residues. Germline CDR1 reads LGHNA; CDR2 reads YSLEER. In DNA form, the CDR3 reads TGCGCCAGCAGCCAAGATGCATATACTAGCACAGATACGCAGTATTTT. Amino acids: CASSQDAYTSTDTQYF.

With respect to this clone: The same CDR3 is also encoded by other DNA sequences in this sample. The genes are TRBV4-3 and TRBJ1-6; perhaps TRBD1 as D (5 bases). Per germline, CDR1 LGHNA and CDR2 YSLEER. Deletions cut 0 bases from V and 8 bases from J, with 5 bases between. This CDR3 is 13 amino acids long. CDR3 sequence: CASSQDRDSPLHF. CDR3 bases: TGCGCCAGCAGCCAAGACAGGGATTCACCCCTCCACTTT.

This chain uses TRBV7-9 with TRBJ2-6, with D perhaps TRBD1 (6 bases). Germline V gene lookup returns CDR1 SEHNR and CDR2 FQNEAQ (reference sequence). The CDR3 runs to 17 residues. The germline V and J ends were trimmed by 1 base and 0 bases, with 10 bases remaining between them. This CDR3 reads CASSLGRGNSGANVLTF. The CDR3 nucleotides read TGTGCCAGCAGCTTAGGCAGGGGTAACTCTGGGGCCAACGTCCTGACTTTC.

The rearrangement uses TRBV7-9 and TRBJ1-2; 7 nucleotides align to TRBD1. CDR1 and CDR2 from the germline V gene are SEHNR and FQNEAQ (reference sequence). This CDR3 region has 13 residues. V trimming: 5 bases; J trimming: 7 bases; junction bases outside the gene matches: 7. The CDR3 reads CASSTGTDSGYTF. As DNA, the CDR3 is TGTGCCAGCAGCACGGGGACAGACTCTGGCTACACCTTC.

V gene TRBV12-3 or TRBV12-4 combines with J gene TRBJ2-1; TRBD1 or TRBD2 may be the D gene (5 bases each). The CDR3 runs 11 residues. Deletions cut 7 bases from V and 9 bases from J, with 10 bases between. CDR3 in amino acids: CASTNGAEQFF. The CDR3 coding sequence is TGTGCCAGCACGAACGGGGCTGAGCAGTTCTTC.

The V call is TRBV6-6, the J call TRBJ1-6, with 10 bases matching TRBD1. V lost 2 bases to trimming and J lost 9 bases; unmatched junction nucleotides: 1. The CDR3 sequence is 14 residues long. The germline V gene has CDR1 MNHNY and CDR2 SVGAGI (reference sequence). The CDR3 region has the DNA TGTGCCAGCAGTTACAGGACAGGGGGTTCACCCCTCCACTTT. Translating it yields CASSYRTGGSPLHF.

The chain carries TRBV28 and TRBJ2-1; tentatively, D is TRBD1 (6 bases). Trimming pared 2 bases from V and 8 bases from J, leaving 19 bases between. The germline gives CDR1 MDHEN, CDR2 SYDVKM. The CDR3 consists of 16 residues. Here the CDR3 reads CASSLPGTNGYHEQFF. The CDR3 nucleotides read TGTGCCAGCAGTTTACCCGGGACAAATGGGTATCATGAGCAGTTCTTC.

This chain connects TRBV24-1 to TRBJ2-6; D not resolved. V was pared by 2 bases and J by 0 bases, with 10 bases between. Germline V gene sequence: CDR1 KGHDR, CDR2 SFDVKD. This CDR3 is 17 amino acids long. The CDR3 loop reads CATSDYDAHSGANVLTF. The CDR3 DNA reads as TGTGCCACCAGTGATTATGACGCCCACTCTGGGGCCAACGTCCTGACTTTC.

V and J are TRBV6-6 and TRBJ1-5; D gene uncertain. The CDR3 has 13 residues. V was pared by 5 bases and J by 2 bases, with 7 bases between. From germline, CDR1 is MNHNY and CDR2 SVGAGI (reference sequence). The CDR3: CASSQDGNQPQHF. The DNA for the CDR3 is TGTGCCAGCAGTCAAGATGGCAATCAGCCCCAGCATTTT.

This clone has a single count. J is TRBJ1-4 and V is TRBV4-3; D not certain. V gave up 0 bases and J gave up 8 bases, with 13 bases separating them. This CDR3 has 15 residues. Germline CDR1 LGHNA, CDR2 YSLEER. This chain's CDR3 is CASSQEGPRREKLFF. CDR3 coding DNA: TGCGCCAGCAGCCAAGAGGGCCCCCGGAGAGAAAAACTGTTTTTT.

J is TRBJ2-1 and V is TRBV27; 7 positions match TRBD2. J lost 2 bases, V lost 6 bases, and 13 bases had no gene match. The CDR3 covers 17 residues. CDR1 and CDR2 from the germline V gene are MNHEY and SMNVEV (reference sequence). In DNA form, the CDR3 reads TGTGCCAGCAGACCGATGAGCGGGGCGACGGCCTACAATGAGCAGTTCTTC. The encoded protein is CASRPMSGATAYNEQFF.

The CDR3 region is CASSLVRGTDTQYF. The CDR3 DNA sequence: TGTGCCAGCAGCTTGGTTCGGGGTACAGATACGCAGTATTTT. The J gene is TRBJ2-3, the V gene TRBV5-4; weak D call: TRBD2 (5 bases). Trimming pared 0 bases from V and 3 bases from J, leaving 8 bases between. CDR1 and CDR2 from the germline V gene are SGHNT and YYREEE (reference sequence). This CDR3 region has 14 residues.

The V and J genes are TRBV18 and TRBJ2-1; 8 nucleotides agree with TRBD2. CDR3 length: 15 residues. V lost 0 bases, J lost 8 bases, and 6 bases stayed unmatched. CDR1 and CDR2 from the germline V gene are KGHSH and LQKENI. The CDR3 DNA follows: TGTGCCAGCTCACCACCGGGACTAGTTTTTCATGAGCAGTTCTTC. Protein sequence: CASSPPGLVFHEQFF.

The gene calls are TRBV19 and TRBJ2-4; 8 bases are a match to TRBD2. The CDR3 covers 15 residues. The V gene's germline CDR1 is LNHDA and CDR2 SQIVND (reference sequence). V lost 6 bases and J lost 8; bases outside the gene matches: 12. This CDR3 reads CASSSVGGASDIQYF. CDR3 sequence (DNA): TGTGCCAGTAGCTCCGTCGGGGGGGCCTCTGACATTCAGTACTTC.

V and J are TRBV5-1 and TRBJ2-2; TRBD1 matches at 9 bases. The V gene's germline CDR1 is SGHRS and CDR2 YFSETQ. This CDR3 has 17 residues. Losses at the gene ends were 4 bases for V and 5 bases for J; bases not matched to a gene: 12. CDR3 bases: TGCGCCAGCAGCATACAACCGGGACAGGGTTTGACCGGGGAGCTGTTTTTT. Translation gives CASSIQPGQGLTGELFF.

The CDR3 sequence: CASSFALRGTEAFF. In DNA, the CDR3 is TGTGCCAGCAGCTTTGCCCTCCGTGGGACTGAAGCTTTCTTT. The chain is built from TRBV13 and TRBJ1-1; D is uncertain. The V and J ends lost 3 bases and 5 bases respectively, with 13 bases between them. This CDR3 has 14 amino acids. Germline values: CDR1 PRHDT, CDR2 FYEKMQ (reference sequence).

CDR3 sequence (DNA): TGTGCCAGCAGGTCCGGTACTGAGAATTCACCCCTCCACTTT. Protein product: CASRSGTENSPLHF. This rearrangement joins TRBV7-9 to TRBJ1-6; D gene uncertain. Germline V gives CDR1 SEHNR, CDR2 FQNEAQ (reference sequence). The CDR3 spans 14 residues. The V end was cut by 6 bases, the J end by 7 bases, with 13 bases between. Based on the CDR3 plus reference TRBV7-9 and TRBJ1-6, the full variable domain is DTGVSQNPRHKITKRGQNVTFRCDPISEHNRLYWYRQTLGQGPEFLTYFQNEAQLEKSRLLSDRFSAERPKGSFSTLEIQRTEQGDSAMYLCASRSGTENSPLHFGNGTRLTVT.

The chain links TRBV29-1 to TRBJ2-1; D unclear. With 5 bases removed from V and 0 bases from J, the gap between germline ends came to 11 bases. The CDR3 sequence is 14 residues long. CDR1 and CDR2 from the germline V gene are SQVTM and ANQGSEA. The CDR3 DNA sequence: TGCAGCGTTAAGGGCGCGAGCTCCTACAATGAGCAGTTCTTC. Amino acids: CSVKGASSYNEQFF.

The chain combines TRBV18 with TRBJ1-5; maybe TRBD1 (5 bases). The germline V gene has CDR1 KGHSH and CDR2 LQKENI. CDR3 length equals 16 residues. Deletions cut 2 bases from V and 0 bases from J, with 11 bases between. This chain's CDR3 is CASSPEGPYSNQPQHF. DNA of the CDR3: TGTGCCAGCTCACCAGAGGGACCATATAGCAATCAGCCCCAGCATTTT.

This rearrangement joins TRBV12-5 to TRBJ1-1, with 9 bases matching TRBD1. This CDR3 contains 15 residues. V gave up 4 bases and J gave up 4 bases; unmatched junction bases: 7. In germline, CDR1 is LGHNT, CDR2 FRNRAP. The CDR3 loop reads CASGSGTGFGTEAFF. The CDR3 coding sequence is TGTGCTAGTGGTTCGGGGACAGGGTTTGGCACTGAAGCTTTCTTT.

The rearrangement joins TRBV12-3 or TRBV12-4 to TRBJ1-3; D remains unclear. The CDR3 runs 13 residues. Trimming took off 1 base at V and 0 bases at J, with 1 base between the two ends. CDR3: CASSLVSGNTIYF. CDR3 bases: TGTGCCAGCAGTTTAGTCTCTGGAAACACCATATATTTT.

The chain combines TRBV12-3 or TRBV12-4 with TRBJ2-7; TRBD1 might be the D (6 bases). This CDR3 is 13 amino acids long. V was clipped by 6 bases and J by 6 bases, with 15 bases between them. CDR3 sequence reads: CASSQSGAGEQYF. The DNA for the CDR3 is TGTGCCAGCAGCCAATCAGGGGCTGGCGAGCAGTACTTC.

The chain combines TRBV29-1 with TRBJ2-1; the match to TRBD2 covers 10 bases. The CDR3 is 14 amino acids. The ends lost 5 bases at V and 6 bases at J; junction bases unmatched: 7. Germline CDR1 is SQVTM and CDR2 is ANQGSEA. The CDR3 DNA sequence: TGCAGCGTTAACGTAGCGGGGGGTGGCAATGAGCAGTTCTTC. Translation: CSVNVAGGGNEQFF.